The 23 T cell receptor beta chains given below trace back to one sample, sequenced in a study of cytomegalovirus exposure and HLA in healthy donors. 13 Jbeta primers and 60 Vbeta primers were used for the PCR. Method: immunoSEQ multiplex PCR; TCRdb's copy keeps in-frame clones and lacks some. The sample lists approximately 120,000 clones, around 80% seen once, with approximately 1.3% in the top ten. Specimen: PBMCs. The source is a female donor in good health and CMV-seronegative.

The V gene is TRBV18, the J gene TRBJ2-7; 7 bases map to TRBD1. Germline CDR1 reads KGHSH; CDR2 reads LQKENI. The CDR3 runs 14 residues. J was trimmed by 2 bases and V by 3 bases; bases with no gene match: 4. The CDR3 DNA reads TGTGCCAGCTCACCGGGCCAGGGGGCCTACGAGCAGTACTTC. It specifies CASSPGQGAYEQYF.

CDR3 protein: CAIKGGENTEAFF. In DNA form, the CDR3 reads TGTGCCATCAAGGGGGGGGAGAACACTGAAGCTTTCTTT. The chain couples TRBV10-3 to TRBJ1-1; perhaps TRBD1 as D (6 bases). Germline V gene data show CDR1 as ENHRY and CDR2 as SYGVKD. The CDR3 has 13 residues. V was trimmed by 7 bases and J by 1 base, leaving 10 bases between them.

This clone has just a few counts. The chain uses TRBV4-2 and TRBJ1-1, with D possibly being TRBD1 (6 bases). Between the trimmed V and J ends, which lost 6 bases and 3 bases, there was a span of 17 bases. Germline CDR1 and CDR2: LGHNA and YNFKEQ. This CDR3 spans 15 amino acids. The CDR3 loop reads CASRPDRYWDTEAFF. The CDR3 region has the DNA TGTGCCAGCAGACCTGACAGGTACTGGGACACTGAAGCTTTCTTT.

This rearrangement joins TRBV5-1 to TRBJ1-2; perhaps TRBD1 as D (6 bases). V lost 0 bases, J lost 4 bases, and 10 bases lay in between. The CDR3 extends over 14 amino acids. Germline V CDR1 and CDR2: SGHRS, YFSETQ. CDR3 in DNA: TGCGCCAGCAGCTTGGAACAGGGAGTCTATGGCTACACCTTC. As protein: CASSLEQGVYGYTF.

CDR3 DNA: TGTGCCAGCAGTGGACAGGGTGGGGCCAACGTCCTGACTTTC. Translated, it gives CASSGQGGANVLTF. This chain links TRBV6-4 with TRBJ2-6; 7 nucleotides agree with TRBD1. V gave up 4 bases and J gave up 3 bases; unmatched junction bases: 0. Germline V gives CDR1 MRHNA, CDR2 SNTAGT. The CDR3 covers 14 residues.

This clone was recorded a few times. The rearrangement uses TRBV4-1 and TRBJ1-2; tentative D call: TRBD1 (5 bases). CDR3 length: 14 residues. The germline gives CDR1 MGHRA, CDR2 YSYEKL. Trimming cost V 3 bases and J 1 base, with 9 bases left between them. In DNA, the CDR3 is TGCGCCAGCAGCCAGCAGGGATTTAACTATGGCTACACCTTC. Its translation: CASSQQGFNYGYTF.

V and J are TRBV27 and TRBJ2-1; the D is unclear. V dropped 3 bases and J dropped 12 bases, with 12 bases sitting between them. CDR3 length equals 12 residues. Germline V gives CDR1 MNHEY, CDR2 SMNVEV (reference sequence). Here the CDR3 reads CASSLVGTAQFF. DNA of the CDR3: TGTGCCAGCAGTTTGGTCGGTACCGCGCAGTTCTTC.

This rearrangement joins TRBV4-1 to TRBJ2-7; D unclear. The germline V gene has CDR1 MGHRA and CDR2 YSYEKL. The CDR3 extends over 13 amino acids. Trimming stripped 6 bases from V and 1 base from J, with 10 bases between. The CDR3 DNA is TGCGCCAGCAGAGAGACGGGTTCCTACGAGCAGTACTTC. This gives the protein CASRETGSYEQYF.

This clone was counted once. The chain combines TRBV11-2 with TRBJ1-3; TRBD1 is a possible D gene (6 bases). There are 15 residues in the CDR3. Germline V CDR1 and CDR2: SGHAT, FQNNGV. Trimming stripped 5 bases from V and 15 bases from J, with 26 bases between. CDR3 residues: CASSASGQNSHTPYF. In nucleotides, the CDR3 is TGTGCCAGCAGCGCCTCAGGACAGAACTCCCACACGCCATATTTT. Together with reference TRBV11-2 and TRBJ1-3, the CDR3 gives the full variable domain: EAGVAQSPRYKIIEKRQSVAFWCNPISGHATLYWYQQILGQGPKLLIQFQNNGVVDDSQLPKDRFSAERLKGVDSTLKIQPAKLEDSAVYLCASSASGQNSHTPYFGEGSWLTVV.

The gene calls are TRBV18 and TRBJ2-3; 12 bases map to TRBD1. CDR3 length: 20 residues. The V segment lost 2 bases and the J segment 0 bases; nucleotides outside the gene matches: 12. Germline values: CDR1 KGHSH, CDR2 LQKENI. The CDR3 region has the DNA TGTGCCAGCTCACCAGGAGCCGGGACAGGGGGCCTATCTAGCACAGATACGCAGTATTTT. This codes for CASSPGAGTGGLSSTDTQYF.

The chain carries TRBV5-1 and TRBJ2-6, with D unclear. With 0 bases removed from V and 0 bases from J, the gap between germline ends came to 4 bases. The V gene's germline CDR1 is SGHRS and CDR2 YFSETQ. The length of the CDR3 is 15 residues. The CDR3 DNA sequence: TGCGCCAGCAGCTTGGACTCCTCTGGGGCCAACGTCCTGACTTTC. As protein: CASSLDSSGANVLTF.

The DNA for the CDR3 is TGTGCCTGGGCCGGGGGAAGCAATCAGCCCCAGCATTTT. Translation gives CAWAGGSNQPQHF. The rearrangement links TRBV30 to TRBJ1-5; D possibly corresponds to TRBD1 (5 bases). V was clipped by 5 bases and J by 1 base, with 9 bases between them. In germline, CDR1 is GTSNPN, CDR2 SVGIG (reference sequence). This CDR3 comprises 13 residues.

The chain combines TRBV18 with TRBJ1-5, with D perhaps TRBD1 (5 bases). The CDR3 spans 16 residues. The germline CDR1 and CDR2 sequences are KGHSH and LQKENI. V lost 3 bases and J lost 4, with 16 bases in between. The CDR3 DNA reads as TGTGCCAGCTCACCGCCGCCGGGGGGTCCAAATCAGCCCCAGCATTTT. Protein sequence: CASSPPPGGPNQPQHF.

About this clone: The germline gene is not matched at one end of the junction; a read error may be the cause. The chain recombines TRBV6-6 with TRBJ2-6; a weak D match, TRBD1 (5 bases). Germline lookup yields CDR1 MNHNY and CDR2 SVGAGI (reference sequence). The CDR3 spans 15 residues. The DNA of the CDR3 is TGTGCCAGCAGACTCAGGAACTCTGGGGCCAACGGCCTGACTTTC. It yields the protein CASRLRNSGANGLTF.

The rearrangement links TRBV5-1 to TRBJ1-2, with 10 bases aligning to TRBD1. This CDR3 has 15 residues. V dropped 4 bases and J dropped 5; count of bases not matched to a gene: 8. CDR1 is SGHRS, CDR2 YFSETQ, per germline. CDR3 protein: CASSAQTGGGYGYTF. In nucleotides, the CDR3 is TGCGCCAGCAGCGCCCAGACAGGGGGCGGGTATGGCTACACCTTC.

The rearrangement joins TRBV6-1 to TRBJ1-5; D perhaps matches TRBD1 (5 bases). From germline, CDR1 is MNHNS and CDR2 SASEGT. The CDR3 is 13 amino acids. The V end was cut by 6 bases, the J end by 0 bases, with 6 bases between. The DNA of the CDR3 is TGTGCCAGCAGCAGGGTTAGCAATCAGCCCCAGCATTTT. As protein: CASSRVSNQPQHF.

This chain uses TRBV28 with TRBJ2-7; 7 bases fit TRBD2. The germline V gene has CDR1 MDHEN and CDR2 SYDVKM. Trimming removed 5 bases from V and 0 bases from J; junction bases left unmatched: 10. The CDR3 consists of 16 residues. The CDR3 DNA follows: TGTGCCAGCAGTCTTGCCGGGACTACACGCTCCTACGAGCAGTACTTC. This gives the protein CASSLAGTTRSYEQYF.

The rearrangement links TRBV6-5 to TRBJ2-6; D perhaps matches TRBD1 (5 bases). Germline values: CDR1 MNHEY, CDR2 SVGAGI. The CDR3 length is 15 residues. V was pared by 3 bases and J by 2 bases, with 8 bases between. The CDR3 protein is CASSYKGAGANVLTF. The CDR3 DNA follows: TGTGCCAGCAGTTATAAAGGGGCTGGGGCCAACGTCCTGACTTTC.

The CDR3 nucleotides read TGTGCCAGCAAGCAGGACAGGGGGCACAATGAGCAGTTCTTC. It is translated as CASKQDRGHNEQFF. The chain links TRBV6-1 to TRBJ2-1, with 11 positions matching TRBD1. This CDR3 has 14 residues. Trimming removed 7 bases from V and 5 bases from J; junction bases left unmatched: 4. Germline V lookup: CDR1 MNHNS, CDR2 SASEGT.

V gene TRBV6-5 combines with J gene TRBJ2-5, with 8 bases identical to TRBD2. This CDR3 is 13 amino acids long. The trim removed 8 bases at V and 5 bases at J, leaving 7 bases unmatched. CDR1 and CDR2 (germline): MNHEY, SVGAGI. The CDR3 region has the DNA TGTGCCAGCCTCTTAGCGGGGTCTGAGACCCAGTACTTC. It is translated as CASLLAGSETQYF.

The genes are TRBV7-3 and TRBJ2-1; 13 nucleotides line up with TRBD2. The CDR3 has 16 residues. V was pared by 4 bases and J by 4 bases, with 4 bases of the junction left unmatched. Germline values: CDR1 SGHTA, CDR2 FQGTGA. CDR3 amino acids: CASSSPGLAGYNEQFF. In nucleotides, the CDR3 is TGTGCCAGCAGCTCCCCGGGACTAGCGGGATACAATGAGCAGTTCTTC.

This clone is a singleton in its sample. The V call is TRBV18, the J call TRBJ2-5, with D possibly matching TRBD2 (6 bases). TRBJ2-7 explains the end of the DNA better; the J call may be wrong. The CDR3 loop spans 14 amino acids. The germline CDR1 and CDR2 sequences are KGHSH and LQKENI. The CDR3 nucleotides read TGTGCCAGCTCACCACCCTTCGCGGGGTACGAGCAGTACTTC. It encodes CASSPPFAGYEQYF.

The CDR3 sequence: CASSPTGGHNQPQHF. CDR3 in DNA: TGTGCCAGCAGCCCGACAGGGGGTCACAATCAGCCCCAGCATTTT. The V call is TRBV6-1, the J call TRBJ1-5, with TRBD1 matching 9 bases. Germline V gives CDR1 MNHNS, CDR2 SASEGT. The CDR3 runs 15 residues. With V trimmed by 6 bases and J by 3 bases, 6 bases remained unmatched.